This TCR beta chain was recorded in a study of blood T cell repertoires in COVID-19. Only in-frame clones appear in the TCRdb table, and some are missing; sequencing was by immunoSEQ multiplex PCR. Among roughly 250,000 clones listed, approximately 90% were seen once. This clone has a single count. CDR1 is MDHEN and CDR2 is SYDVKM in the germline V gene. The CDR3 is 14 residues long. Trimming shortened V by 5 bases and J by 4 bases, and 12 bases separated the two germline ends. The chain employs TRBV28 and TRBJ1-5, with D perhaps TRBD1 (5 bases). Sequenced material: peripheral blood. The receptor was derived from a man aged 25-45 years with acute or convalescent COVID-19. DNA of the CDR3: TGTGCCAGCAGTCTAGAACACAGGAATCAGCCCCAGCATTTT. Its translation is CASSLEHRNQPQHF.